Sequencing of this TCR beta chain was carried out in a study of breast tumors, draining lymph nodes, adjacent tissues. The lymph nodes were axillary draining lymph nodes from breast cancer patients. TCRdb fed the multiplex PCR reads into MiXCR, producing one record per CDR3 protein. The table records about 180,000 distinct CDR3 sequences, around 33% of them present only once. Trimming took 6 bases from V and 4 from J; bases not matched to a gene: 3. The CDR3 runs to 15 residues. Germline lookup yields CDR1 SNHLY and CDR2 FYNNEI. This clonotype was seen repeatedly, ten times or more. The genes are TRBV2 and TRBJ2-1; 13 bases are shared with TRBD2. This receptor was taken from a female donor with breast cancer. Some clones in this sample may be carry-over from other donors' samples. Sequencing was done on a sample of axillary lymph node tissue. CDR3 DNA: TGTGCCAGCAGAAGACTAGCGGGGGGTTACAATGAGCAGTTCTTC. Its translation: CASRRLAGGYNEQFF.